These T cell receptor beta chains were read from a single sample in a study of molecular identifiers for immune sequencing clone quantification. TCRdb ran MiXCR on the PCR reads and lists one entry per CDR3 protein. The table lists about 320,000 distinct CDR3 sequences, about a quarter of them singletons. What was sequenced was naive CD8+ T cells from blood, with Jurkat cell RNA spiked in. The receptors originated from a human donor in good health. Some libraries in this study had Jurkat cell RNA spiked in. Each CDR3 is given with its conserved first and last residue. Each record gives: V gene, clone size, J gene, D gene, CDR3 DNA, CDR3 protein. D genes are given only for firm matches. Rows give clone size only sometimes, using once, few, many, or a class for an expanded clone.

v_call: TRBV7-6
clone_size: NA
j_call: TRBJ2-3
d_call: NA
cdr3_nt: TGTGCCCGCAGCCGGAGTGGTGGCCCCACAGATAAGCAGTATTTT
cdr3_aa: CARSRSGGPTDKQYF

v_call: TRBV4-3
clone_size: NA
j_call: TRBJ2-6
d_call: NA
cdr3_nt: TGCGCCAGCAGCCAAGACAAGGCCGGGCTCTACAGGGCCAACGTCCTGACTTTC
cdr3_aa: CASSQDKAGLYRANVLTF

v_call: TRBV4-2
clone_size: many
j_call: TRBJ2-7
d_call: NA
cdr3_nt: TGTGCCAGCAGCCAAGCTCCGGGCCACGAGCAGTACTTC
cdr3_aa: CASSQAPGHEQYF

v_call: TRBV7-9
clone_size: NA
j_call: TRBJ2-2
d_call: NA
cdr3_nt: TGTGTCAGCAGCCCTCCCCTAGCGACGAACACCGGGGAGCTGTTTTTT
cdr3_aa: CVSSPPLATNTGELFF

v_call: TRBV29-1
clone_size: many
j_call: TRBJ2-3
d_call: TRBD1
cdr3_nt: TGCAGCGTCGACCAGGACAGGACGCAGTATTTT
cdr3_aa: CSVDQDRTQYF

v_call: TRBV20-1
clone_size: many
j_call: TRBJ2-4
d_call: NA
cdr3_nt: TGCAGTGCAAGAGAAGCACTATTAAACATTCAGTACTTC
cdr3_aa: CSAREALLNIQYF

v_call: TRBV5-1
clone_size: many
j_call: TRBJ2-1
d_call: TRBD2
cdr3_nt: TGCGCCAGCAGCTTCCGACTAGCGGGGAACAATGAGCAGTTCTTC
cdr3_aa: CASSFRLAGNNEQFF

v_call: TRBV7-9
clone_size: few
j_call: TRBJ1-1
d_call: NA
cdr3_nt: TGTGCCAGCAGCTCGCCCGACAGCGTCTTGGGCACTGAAGCTTTCTTT
cdr3_aa: CASSSPDSVLGTEAFF

v_call: TRBV20-1
clone_size: NA
j_call: TRBJ1-5
d_call: NA
cdr3_nt: TGCAGTGCTAGAGAGCCCTTCAATCAGCCCCAGCATTTT
cdr3_aa: CSAREPFNQPQHF

v_call: TRBV5-6
clone_size: many
j_call: TRBJ2-7
d_call: NA
cdr3_nt: TGTGCCAGCAGCTTGCAGGGGCACTCCTACGAGCAGTACTTC
cdr3_aa: CASSLQGHSYEQYF

v_call: TRBV7-2
clone_size: few
j_call: TRBJ2-6
d_call: NA
cdr3_nt: TGTGCCAGCAGCTTAGCTGAGAGACGGAGCTCTGGGGCCAACGTCCTGACTTTC
cdr3_aa: CASSLAERRSSGANVLTF

v_call: TRBV23-1
clone_size: NA
j_call: TRBJ1-5
d_call: TRBD1
cdr3_nt: TGCGCCAGCAGTCAACGCCGGGACAGGGTCCCTCAGCCCCAGCATTTT
cdr3_aa: CASSQRRDRVPQPQHF

v_call: TRBV27
clone_size: NA
j_call: TRBJ2-7
d_call: NA
cdr3_nt: TGTGCCAGCAGTTACGGGTACAACTACGAGCAGTACTTC
cdr3_aa: CASSYGYNYEQYF

v_call: TRBV11-3
clone_size: NA
j_call: TRBJ2-7
d_call: NA
cdr3_nt: TGTGCCAGCAGCTTCCCGGGACGACCTTACGAGCAGTACTTC
cdr3_aa: CASSFPGRPYEQYF

v_call: TRBV9
clone_size: many
j_call: TRBJ2-1
d_call: NA
cdr3_nt: TGTGCCAGCAGCGTAGATGACACCTCCTACAATGAGCAGTTCTTC
cdr3_aa: CASSVDDTSYNEQFF

v_call: TRBV20-1
clone_size: NA
j_call: TRBJ2-7
d_call: TRBD1
cdr3_nt: TGCAGTGCCCGGGACAGGACCGCCTACGAGCAGTACTTC
cdr3_aa: CSARDRTAYEQYF

v_call: TRBV11-2
clone_size: few
j_call: TRBJ2-7
d_call: TRBD2
cdr3_nt: TGTGCCAGCAGCTCGGCGGGGGGGCCGTACGAGCAGTACTTC
cdr3_aa: CASSSAGGPYEQYF

v_call: TRBV27
clone_size: many
j_call: TRBJ2-7
d_call: NA
cdr3_nt: TGTGCCACCGGTCGGGGGGCGAGGGAGCAGTACTTC
cdr3_aa: CATGRGAREQYF

v_call: TRBV7-7
clone_size: many
j_call: TRBJ2-5
d_call: NA
cdr3_nt: TGTGCTAGCAGCTTTAGTGGGGGCTTCGAGACCCAGTACTTC
cdr3_aa: CASSFSGGFETQYF

v_call: TRBV28
clone_size: many
j_call: TRBJ2-7
d_call: TRBD2
cdr3_nt: TGTGCCAGCAGCCAAACCTTAGCGGGAAGACCCGACGAGCAGTACTTC
cdr3_aa: CASSQTLAGRPDEQYF

v_call: TRBV11-2
clone_size: few
j_call: TRBJ2-4
d_call: TRBD1
cdr3_nt: TGTGCCAGCAGCTTATTTGATCGTAAGACAGGGATTCAGTACTTC
cdr3_aa: CASSLFDRKTGIQYF

v_call: TRBV15
clone_size: many
j_call: TRBJ1-1
d_call: TRBD1
cdr3_nt: TGTGCCACCAGCTGGACAGGATCAACTGAAGCTTTCTTT
cdr3_aa: CATSWTGSTEAFF

v_call: TRBV14
clone_size: many
j_call: TRBJ2-2
d_call: TRBD1
cdr3_nt: TGTGCCAGCAGCCAAGATCATGGTGTTGGACAGGGGAACACCGGGGAGCTGTTTTTT
cdr3_aa: CASSQDHGVGQGNTGELFF

v_call: TRBV4-3
clone_size: many
j_call: TRBJ1-1
d_call: NA
cdr3_nt: TGCGCCAGCAGCCAATCCAACACCAAGAACACTGAAGCTTTCTTT
cdr3_aa: CASSQSNTKNTEAFF

v_call: TRBV5-4
clone_size: many
j_call: TRBJ2-3
d_call: TRBD2
cdr3_nt: TGTGCCAGCAGCCCGCCGCTAGCGGGGGTAACGGCGCAGTATTTT
cdr3_aa: CASSPPLAGVTAQYF

v_call: TRBV5-4
clone_size: many
j_call: TRBJ1-1
d_call: NA
cdr3_nt: TGTGCCAGCAGCTTGGCACAGTTGAACACTGAAGCTTTCTTT
cdr3_aa: CASSLAQLNTEAFF

v_call: TRBV5-1
clone_size: NA
j_call: TRBJ2-5
d_call: TRBD1
cdr3_nt: TGCGCCAGCAGCCCATTGACAGGGCACGAGACCCAGTACTTC
cdr3_aa: CASSPLTGHETQYF

v_call: TRBV4-1
clone_size: many
j_call: TRBJ2-7
d_call: NA
cdr3_nt: TGCGCCAGCAGCCAGGAGAGGGGCACCTACGAGCAGTACTTC
cdr3_aa: CASSQERGTYEQYF

v_call: TRBV12-3/TRBV12-4
clone_size: NA
j_call: TRBJ1-5
d_call: TRBD1
cdr3_nt: TGTGCCAGCAGTGGACAGGGGGCTTATCAGCCCCAGCATTTT
cdr3_aa: CASSGQGAYQPQHF